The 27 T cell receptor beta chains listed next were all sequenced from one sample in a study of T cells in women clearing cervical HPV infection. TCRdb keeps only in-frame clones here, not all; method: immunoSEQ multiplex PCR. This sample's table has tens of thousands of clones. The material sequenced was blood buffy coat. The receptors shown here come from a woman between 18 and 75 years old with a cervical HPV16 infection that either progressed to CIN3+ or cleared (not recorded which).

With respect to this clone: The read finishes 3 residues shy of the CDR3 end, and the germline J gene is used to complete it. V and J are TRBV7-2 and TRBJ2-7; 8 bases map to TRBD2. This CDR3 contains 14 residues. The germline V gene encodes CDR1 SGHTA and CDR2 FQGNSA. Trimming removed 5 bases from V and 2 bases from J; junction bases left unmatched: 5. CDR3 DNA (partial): TGTGCCAGCAGCCGGGGGGGGGTCCCCTACGAG. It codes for CASSRGGVPYE. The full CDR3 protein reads CASSRGGVPYEQYF. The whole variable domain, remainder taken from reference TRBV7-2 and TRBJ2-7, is GAGVSQSPSNKVTEKGKDVELRCDPISGHTALYWYRQSLGQGLEFLIYFQGNSAPDKSGLPSDRFSAERTGGSVSTLTIQRTQQEDSAVYLCASSRGGVPYEQYFGPGTRLTVT.

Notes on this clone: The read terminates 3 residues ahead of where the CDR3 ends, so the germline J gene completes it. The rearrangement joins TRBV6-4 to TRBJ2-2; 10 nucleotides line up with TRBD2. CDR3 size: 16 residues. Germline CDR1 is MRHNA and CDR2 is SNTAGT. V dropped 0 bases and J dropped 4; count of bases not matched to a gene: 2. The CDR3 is CASSDSASGSTGELFF. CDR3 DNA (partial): TGTGCCAGCAGTGACTCGGCTAGCGGGAGCACCGGGGAG.

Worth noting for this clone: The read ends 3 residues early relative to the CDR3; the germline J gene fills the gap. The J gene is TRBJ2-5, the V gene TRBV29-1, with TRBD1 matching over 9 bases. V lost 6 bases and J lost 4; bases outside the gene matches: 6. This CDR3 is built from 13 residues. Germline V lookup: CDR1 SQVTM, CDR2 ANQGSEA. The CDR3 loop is CSVEQGAGETQYF. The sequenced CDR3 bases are TGCAGCGTAGAACAGGGGGCAGGAGAGACC.

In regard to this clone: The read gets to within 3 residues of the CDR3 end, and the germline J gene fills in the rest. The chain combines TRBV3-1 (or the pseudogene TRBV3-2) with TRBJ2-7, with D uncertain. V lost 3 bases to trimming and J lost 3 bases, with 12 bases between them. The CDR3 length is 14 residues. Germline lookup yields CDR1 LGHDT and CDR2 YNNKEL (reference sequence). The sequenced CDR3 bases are TGTGCCAGCAGCCATATCCACAGTAGCTACGAG. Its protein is CASSHIHSSYE. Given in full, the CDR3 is CASSHIHSSYEQYF.

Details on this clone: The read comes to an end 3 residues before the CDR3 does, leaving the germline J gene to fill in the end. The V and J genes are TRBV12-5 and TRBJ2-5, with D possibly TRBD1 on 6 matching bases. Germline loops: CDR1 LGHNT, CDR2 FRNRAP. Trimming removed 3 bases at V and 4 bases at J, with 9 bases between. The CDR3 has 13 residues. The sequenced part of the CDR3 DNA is TGTGCTAGTGGTTTCCAGGGGCTAGAGACC. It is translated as CASGFQGLET. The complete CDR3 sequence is CASGFQGLETQYF. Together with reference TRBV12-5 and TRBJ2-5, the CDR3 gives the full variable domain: DARVTQTPRHKVTEMGQEVTMRCQPILGHNTVFWYRQTMMQGLELLAYFRNRAPLDDSGMPKDRFSAEMPDATLATLKIQPSEPRDSAVYFCASGFQGLETQYFGPGTRLLVL.

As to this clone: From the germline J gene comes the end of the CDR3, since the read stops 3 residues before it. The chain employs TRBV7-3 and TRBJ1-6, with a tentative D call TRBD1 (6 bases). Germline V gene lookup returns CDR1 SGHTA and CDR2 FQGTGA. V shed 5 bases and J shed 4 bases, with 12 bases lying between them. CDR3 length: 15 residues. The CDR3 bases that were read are TGTGCCAGCAGCCTAGTAGGGGGATATAATTCACCC. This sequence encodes CASSLVGGYNSP. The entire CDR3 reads CASSLVGGYNSPLHF.

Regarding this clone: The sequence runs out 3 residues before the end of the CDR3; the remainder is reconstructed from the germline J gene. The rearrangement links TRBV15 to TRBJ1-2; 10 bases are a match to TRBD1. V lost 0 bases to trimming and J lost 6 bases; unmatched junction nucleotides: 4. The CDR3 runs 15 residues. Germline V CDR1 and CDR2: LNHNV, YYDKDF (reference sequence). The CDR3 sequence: CATSRESTGGNGYTF. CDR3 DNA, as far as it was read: TGTGCCACCAGCAGAGAATCGACAGGGGGCAATGGC.

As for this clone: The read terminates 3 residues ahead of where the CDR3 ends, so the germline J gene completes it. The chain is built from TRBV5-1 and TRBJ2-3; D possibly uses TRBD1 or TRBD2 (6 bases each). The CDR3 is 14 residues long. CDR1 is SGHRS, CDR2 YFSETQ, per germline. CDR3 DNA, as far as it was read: TGCGCCAGCAGCCCAGGAGGGGGTTATCAGCCG. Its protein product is CASSPGGGYQP. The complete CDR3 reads CASSPGGGYQPQYF. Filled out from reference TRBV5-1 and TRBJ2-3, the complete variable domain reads KAGVTQTPRYLIKTRGQQVTLSCSPISGHRSVSWYQQTPGQGLQFLFEYFSETQRNKGNFPGRFSGRQFSNSRSEMNVSTLELGDSALYLCASSPGGGYQPQYFGPGTRLTVL.

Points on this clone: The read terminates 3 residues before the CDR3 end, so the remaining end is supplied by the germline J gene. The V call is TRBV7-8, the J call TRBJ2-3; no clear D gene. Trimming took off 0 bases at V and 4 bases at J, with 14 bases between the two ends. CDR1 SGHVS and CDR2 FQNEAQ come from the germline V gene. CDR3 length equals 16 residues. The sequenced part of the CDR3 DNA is TGTGCCAGCAGCTTAGCGCTAGACCCATGGGCAGATACG. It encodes CASSLALDPWADT. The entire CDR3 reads CASSLALDPWADTQYF.

The CDR3 bases that were read are TGTGCCAGTAGTATTTCGACAGGGGGAGGGACC. As protein: CASSISTGGGT. The entire CDR3 is CASSISTGGGTYTF. The chain has TRBV19 and TRBJ1-2, with 9 nucleotides matching TRBD1. The CDR3 end falls 3 residues outside the read, so it is completed with the germline J gene. Germline V gene sequence: CDR1 LNHDA, CDR2 SQIVND (reference sequence). This CDR3 spans 14 amino acids.

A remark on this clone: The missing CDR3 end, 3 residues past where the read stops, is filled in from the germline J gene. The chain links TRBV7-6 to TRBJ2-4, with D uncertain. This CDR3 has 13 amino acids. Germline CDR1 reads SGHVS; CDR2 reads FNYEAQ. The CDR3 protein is CASSLAGLDGQYF. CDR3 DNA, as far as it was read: TGTGCCAGCAGCTTAGCAGGGTTGGATGGT. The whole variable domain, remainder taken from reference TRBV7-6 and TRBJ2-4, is GAGVSQSPRYKVTKRGQDVALRCDPISGHVSLYWYRQALGQGPEFLTYFNYEAQQDKSGLPNDRFSAERPEGSISTLTIQRTEQRDSAMYRCASSLAGLDGQYFGAGTRLSVL.

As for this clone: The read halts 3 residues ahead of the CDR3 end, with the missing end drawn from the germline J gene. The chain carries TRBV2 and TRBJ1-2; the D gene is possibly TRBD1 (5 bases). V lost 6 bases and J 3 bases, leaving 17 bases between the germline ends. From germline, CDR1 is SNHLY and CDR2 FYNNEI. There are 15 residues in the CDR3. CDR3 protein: CASRPQGSAHYGYTF. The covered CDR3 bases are TGTGCCAGCAGACCTCAGGGTTCTGCACACTATGGC.

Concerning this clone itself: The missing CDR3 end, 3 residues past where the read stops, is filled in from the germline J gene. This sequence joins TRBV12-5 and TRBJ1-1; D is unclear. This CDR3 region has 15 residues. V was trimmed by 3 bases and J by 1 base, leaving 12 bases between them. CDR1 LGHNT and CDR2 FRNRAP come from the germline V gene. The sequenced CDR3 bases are TGTGCTAGTGGTTTTTCAGGTCCCAGGAACACTGAA. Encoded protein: CASGFSGPRNTE. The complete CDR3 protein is CASGFSGPRNTEAFF.

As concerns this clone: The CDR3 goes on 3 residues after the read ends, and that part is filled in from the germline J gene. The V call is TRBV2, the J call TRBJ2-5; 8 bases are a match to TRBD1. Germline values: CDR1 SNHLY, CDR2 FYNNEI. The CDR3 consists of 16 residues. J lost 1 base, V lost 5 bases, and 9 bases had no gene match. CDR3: CASSQTLRGLQETQYF. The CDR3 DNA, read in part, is TGTGCCAGCAGTCAGACGCTCAGGGGGCTCCAAGAGACC.

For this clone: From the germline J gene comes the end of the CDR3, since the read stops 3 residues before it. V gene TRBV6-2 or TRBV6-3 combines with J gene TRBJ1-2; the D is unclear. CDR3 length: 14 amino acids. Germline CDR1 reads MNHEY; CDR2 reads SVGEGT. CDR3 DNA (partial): TGTGCCAGCAGTTATATAGGGAGCGGCTACGAC. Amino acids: CASSYIGSGYD. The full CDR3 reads CASSYIGSGYDYTF.

CDR3 protein: CASRGGGSYNEQFF. CDR3 DNA (partial): TGTGCCAGCAGGGGCGGGGGGTCCTACAATGAG. The chain couples TRBV6-2 or TRBV6-3 to TRBJ2-1, with 8 bases matching TRBD2. The read terminates 3 residues ahead of where the CDR3 ends, so the germline J gene completes it. The trim removed 6 bases at V and 1 base at J, leaving 2 bases unmatched. There are 14 residues in the CDR3. Germline-derived CDR1 and CDR2 are MNHEY and SVGEGT.

The CDR3 sequence: CASSLAGLPEAFF. CDR3 DNA, as far as it was read: TGTGCCAGCAGCTTAGCCGGACTGCCTGAA. The V and J genes are TRBV7-8 and TRBJ1-1; unclear D gene. The CDR3 extends 3 residues past the end of the read, so its final part is completed from the germline J gene. This CDR3 region has 13 residues. Trimming took off 0 bases at V and 6 bases at J, with 8 bases between the two ends. CDR1 and CDR2 (germline): SGHVS, FQNEAQ.

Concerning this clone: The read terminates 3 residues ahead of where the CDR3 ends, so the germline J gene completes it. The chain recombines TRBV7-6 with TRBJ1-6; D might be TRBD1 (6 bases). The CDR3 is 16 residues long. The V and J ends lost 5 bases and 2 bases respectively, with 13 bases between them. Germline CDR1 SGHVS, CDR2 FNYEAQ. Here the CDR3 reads CASSPEEGAYNSPLHF. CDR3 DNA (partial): TGTGCCAGCAGCCCCGAGGAGGGGGCCTATAATTCACCC.

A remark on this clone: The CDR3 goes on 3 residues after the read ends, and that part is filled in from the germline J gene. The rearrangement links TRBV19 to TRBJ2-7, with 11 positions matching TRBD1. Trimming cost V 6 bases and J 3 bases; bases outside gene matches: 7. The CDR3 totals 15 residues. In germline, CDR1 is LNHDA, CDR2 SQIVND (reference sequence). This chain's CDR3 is CASRPRTGGLYEQYF. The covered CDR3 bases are TGTGCCAGTAGACCAAGGACAGGGGGCCTCTACGAG.

Incomplete CDR3 DNA: TGTGCCAGCAGCCCCCGGGACAGGGATGGT. This codes for CASSPRDRDG. The CDR3 in full is CASSPRDRDGQYF. The gene calls are TRBV7-2 and TRBJ2-4; 9 positions match TRBD1. With the read ending 3 residues before the CDR3 end, the germline J gene is used to fill in that end. Germline CDR1 and CDR2: SGHTA and FQGNSA. The CDR3 consists of 13 residues.

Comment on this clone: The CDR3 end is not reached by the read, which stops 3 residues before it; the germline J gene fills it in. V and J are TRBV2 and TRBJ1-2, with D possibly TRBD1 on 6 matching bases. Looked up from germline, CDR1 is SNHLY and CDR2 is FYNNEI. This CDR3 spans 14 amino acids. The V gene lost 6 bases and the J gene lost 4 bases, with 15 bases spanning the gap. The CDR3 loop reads CASRSGTHFYGYTF. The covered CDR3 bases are TGTGCCAGCAGATCCGGGACACACTTCTATGGC.

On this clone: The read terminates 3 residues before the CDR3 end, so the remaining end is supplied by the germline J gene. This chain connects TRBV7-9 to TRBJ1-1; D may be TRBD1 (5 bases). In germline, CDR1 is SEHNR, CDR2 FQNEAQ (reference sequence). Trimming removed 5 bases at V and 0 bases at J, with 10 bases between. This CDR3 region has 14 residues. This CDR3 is CASSEEGMNTEAFF. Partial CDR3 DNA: TGTGCCAGCAGCGAGGAGGGGATGAACACTGAA.

CDR3 DNA, as far as it was read: TGTGCCAGCAGCCCGGACAGGTCCCAAGAGACG. It yields the protein CASSPDRSQET. Given in full, the CDR3 is CASSPDRSQETQYF. This rearrangement joins TRBV2 to TRBJ2-3; TRBD1 agrees at 7 bases. Coverage ceases 3 residues before the CDR3 finishes, and the germline J gene fills in the end. The germline CDR1 and CDR2 sequences are SNHLY and FYNNEI. CDR3 length equals 14 residues.

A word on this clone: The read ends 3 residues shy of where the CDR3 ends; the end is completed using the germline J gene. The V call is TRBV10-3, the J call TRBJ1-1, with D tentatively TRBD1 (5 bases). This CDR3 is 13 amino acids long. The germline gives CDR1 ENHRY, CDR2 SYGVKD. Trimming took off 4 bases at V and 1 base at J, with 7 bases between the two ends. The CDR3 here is CAISGQPNTEAFF. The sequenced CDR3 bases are TGTGCCATCAGTGGACAGCCGAACACTGAA.

The DNA read from the CDR3 is TGCAGCTCCCGGGACAGTCGGACTAATGAG. This encodes CSSRDSRTNE. Given in full, the CDR3 is CSSRDSRTNEQFF. V gene TRBV29-1 combines with J gene TRBJ2-1; 7 bases agree with TRBD1. The read terminates 3 residues ahead of where the CDR3 ends, so the germline J gene completes it. Looked up from germline, CDR1 is SQVTM and CDR2 is ANQGSEA. There are 13 residues in the CDR3. The V and J ends lost 8 bases and 7 bases, in that order; junction bases with no gene match: 11.

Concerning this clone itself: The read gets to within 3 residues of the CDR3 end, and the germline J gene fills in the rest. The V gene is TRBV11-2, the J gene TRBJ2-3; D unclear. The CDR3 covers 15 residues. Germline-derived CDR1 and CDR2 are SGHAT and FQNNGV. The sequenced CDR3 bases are TGTGCCAGCAGCTTAGATCCCCGGTACCAAGAGACG. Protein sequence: CASSLDPRYQET. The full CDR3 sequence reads CASSLDPRYQETQYF.

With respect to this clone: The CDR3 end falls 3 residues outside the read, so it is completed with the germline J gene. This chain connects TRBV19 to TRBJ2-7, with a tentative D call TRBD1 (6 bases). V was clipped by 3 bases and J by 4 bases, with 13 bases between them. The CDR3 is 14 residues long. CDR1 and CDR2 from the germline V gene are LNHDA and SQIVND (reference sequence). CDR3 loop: CASSMKGVFYEQYF. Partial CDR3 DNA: TGTGCCAGTAGTATGAAGGGGGTGTTTTACGAG. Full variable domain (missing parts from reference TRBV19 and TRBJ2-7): DGGITQSPKYLFRKEGQNVTLSCEQNLNHDAMYWYRQDPGQGLRLIYYSQIVNDFQKGDIAEGYSVSREKKESFPLTVTSAQKNPTAFYLCASSMKGVFYEQYFGPGTRLTVT.